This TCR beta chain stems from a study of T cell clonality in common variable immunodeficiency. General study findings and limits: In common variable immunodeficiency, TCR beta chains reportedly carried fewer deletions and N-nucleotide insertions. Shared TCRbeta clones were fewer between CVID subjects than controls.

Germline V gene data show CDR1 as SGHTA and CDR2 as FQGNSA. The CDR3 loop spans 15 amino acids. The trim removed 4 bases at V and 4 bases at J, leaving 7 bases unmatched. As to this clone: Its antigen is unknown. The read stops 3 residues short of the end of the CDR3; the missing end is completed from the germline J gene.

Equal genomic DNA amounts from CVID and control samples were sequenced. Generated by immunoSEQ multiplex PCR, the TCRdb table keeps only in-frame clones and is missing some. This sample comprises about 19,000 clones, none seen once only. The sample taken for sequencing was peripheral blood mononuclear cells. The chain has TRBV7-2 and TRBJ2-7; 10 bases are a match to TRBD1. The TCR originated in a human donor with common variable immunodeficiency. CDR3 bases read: TGTGCCAGCAGCTCATTCGGGACAGGGGTATACGAG. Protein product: CASSSFGTGVYE. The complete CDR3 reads CASSSFGTGVYEQYF.